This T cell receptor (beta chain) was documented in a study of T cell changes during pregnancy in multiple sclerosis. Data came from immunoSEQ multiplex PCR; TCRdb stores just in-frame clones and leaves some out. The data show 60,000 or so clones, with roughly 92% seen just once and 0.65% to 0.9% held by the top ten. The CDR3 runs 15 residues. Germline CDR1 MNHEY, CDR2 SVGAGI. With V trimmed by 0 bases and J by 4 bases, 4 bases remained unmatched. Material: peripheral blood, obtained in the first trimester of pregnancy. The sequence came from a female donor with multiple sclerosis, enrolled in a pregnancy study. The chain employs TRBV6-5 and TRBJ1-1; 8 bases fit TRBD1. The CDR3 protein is CASSYSWTGSTEAFF. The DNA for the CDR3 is TGTGCCAGCAGTTACTCGTGGACAGGGAGCACTGAAGCTTTCTTT.